The entry below gives a single T cell receptor beta chain sequence along with its context. Relative to the germline gene, one junction end is altered; a read error may explain this. These data come from a study of tumor-infiltrating lymphocytes in localized non-small cell lung cancer. Clones were sequenced by immunoSEQ multiplex PCR, and TCRdb holds only the in-frame ones, with some missing. The table includes 5,000 to 6,500 clones, approximately 66% detected once. Germline-derived CDR1 and CDR2 are ENHRY and SYGVKD. This CDR3 contains 11 residues. The specimen was uninvolved lung tissue not adjacent to the tumor. The chain carries TRBV10-3 and TRBJ1-1; no reliable D call. This receptor was taken from a human donor with non-small cell lung cancer. CDR3 region: CASSFNTEAFF. The CDR3 bases are TGTGCCAGCAGTTTTAACACTGAAGCTTTCTTT.